This T cell receptor (beta chain) was found in a study of CD8 T cells in Susac syndrome. Control patients had untreated stable or active relapsing-remitting multiple sclerosis by revised McDonald criteria. TEMRA cells were enriched by FACS, while CD8+ and CD4+ T cells were obtained through a negative isolation that was performed magnetically. The ends lost 3 bases at V and 1 base at J; junction bases unmatched: 11. Germline-derived CDR1 and CDR2 are DFQATT and SNEGSKA (reference sequence). The CDR3 length is 16 residues. Reverse transcription of roughly 0.5 to 1 ug RNA was carried out with random hexamers. The method of amplification for TCR beta CDR3 was immunoSEQ multiplex PCR, covering 54 Vbeta and 13 Jbeta. TCRdb analysed the immunoSEQ multiplex PCR reads with MiXCR anew, one entry per CDR3 protein. Among 140,000 to 150,000 distinct CDR3 sequences listed, 85% to 95% were seen once.

The source is a human donor with multiple sclerosis. The sequencing input was CD4+ T cells from PBMCs. This chain links TRBV20-1 with TRBJ2-7, with 8 bases aligning to TRBD1. The CDR3 spells CSASPLDRGPSYEQYF. DNA for the CDR3: TGCAGTGCTAGTCCCCTTGACAGGGGTCCTTCCTACGAGCAGTACTTC.